The clone carrying this T cell receptor beta chain was detected ten times or more. Its target is unknown. TCRdb re-analysed the reads in MiXCR, keeping a single row per CDR3 protein. The sample includes about 7,500 distinct CDR3 sequences, around 50% of them seen just once. In germline, CDR1 is LNHDA, CDR2 SQIVND (reference sequence). V lost 5 bases and J 2 bases, leaving 10 bases between the germline ends. The CDR3 is 13 amino acids. The data were taken from a study of T cell repertoires in cytomegalovirus infection. At the level of the study: The public TCR beta signatures pointed to both CMV infection and matching HLA type.

The sample taken for sequencing was PBMCs, sequenced either directly or after in vitro stimulation (not recorded which). This TCR was sampled from a human donor in good health (CMV status not recorded). Some clones in this sample may be carry-over from other donors' samples. The chain employs TRBV19 and TRBJ2-7; either TRBD1 or TRBD2 may fit D (6 bases each). For the CDR3, the DNA is TGTGCCAGTAGTGGGGGGCAGCCCTACGAGCAGTACTTC. This codes for CASSGGQPYEQYF.